This T cell receptor (beta chain) comes out of a study of cytomegalovirus exposure and HLA in healthy donors. Study-level findings and limits: Another analysis was done later, and it associated around 15,000 TCR beta sequences with HLA alleles at 0.05 false discovery rate.

The PCR had 60 Vbeta and 13 Jbeta primers. Sequencing was performed with immunoSEQ multiplex PCR; in TCRdb, only in-frame clones are kept and a portion is missing. This sample carries 100,000 to 150,000 clones, roughly 80% of them seen once, and the ten largest clones take 4% to 4.5%. As regards this clone: Its specificity is not known.

The CDR3 is 15 amino acids. Germline assignment: CDR1 LGHNA and CDR2 YSLEER. V gave up 3 bases and J gave up 8 bases, with 19 bases separating them. The sequenced material came from PBMCs. The rearrangement joins TRBV4-3 to TRBJ1-2; D unresolved. This sequence was found in a woman in her forties in good health and CMV-seronegative. Written as DNA, the CDR3 is TGCGCCAGCAGCCATTCTTTGCGAGCCCCCGTCGGCTACACCTTC. This translates into CASSHSLRAPVGYTF.